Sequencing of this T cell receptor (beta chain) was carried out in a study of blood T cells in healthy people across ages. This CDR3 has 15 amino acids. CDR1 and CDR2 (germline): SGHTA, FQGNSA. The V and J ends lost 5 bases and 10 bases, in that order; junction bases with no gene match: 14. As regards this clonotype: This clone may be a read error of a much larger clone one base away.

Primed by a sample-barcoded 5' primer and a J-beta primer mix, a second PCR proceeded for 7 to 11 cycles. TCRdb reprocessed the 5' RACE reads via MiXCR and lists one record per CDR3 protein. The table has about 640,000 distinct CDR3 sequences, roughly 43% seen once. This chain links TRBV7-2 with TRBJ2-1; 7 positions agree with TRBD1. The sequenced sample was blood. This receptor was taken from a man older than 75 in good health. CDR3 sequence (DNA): TGTGCCAGCAGCCCCGACAGGGTAGGGGCCTACGAGCAGTTCTTC. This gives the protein CASSPDRVGAYEQFF.